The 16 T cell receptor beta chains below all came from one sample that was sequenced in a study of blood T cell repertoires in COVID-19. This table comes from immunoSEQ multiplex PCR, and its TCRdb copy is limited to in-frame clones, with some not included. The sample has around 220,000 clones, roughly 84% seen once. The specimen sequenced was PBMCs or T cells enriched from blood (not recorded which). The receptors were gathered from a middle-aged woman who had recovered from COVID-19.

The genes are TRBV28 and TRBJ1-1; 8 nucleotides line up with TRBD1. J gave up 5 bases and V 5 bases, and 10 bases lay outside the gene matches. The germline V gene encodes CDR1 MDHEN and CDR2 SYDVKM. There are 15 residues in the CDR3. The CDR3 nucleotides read TGTGCCAGCAGTATACTTGGACAGGGAAAAACTGAAGCTTTCTTT. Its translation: CASSILGQGKTEAFF.

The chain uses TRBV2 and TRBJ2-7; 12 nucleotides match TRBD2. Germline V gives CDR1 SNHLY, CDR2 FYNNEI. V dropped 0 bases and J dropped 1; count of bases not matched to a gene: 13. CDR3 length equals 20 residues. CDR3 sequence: CASSEARGGLAGHLSYEQYV. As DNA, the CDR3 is TGTGCCAGCAGTGAAGCAAGGGGGGGACTAGCGGGCCACCTTTCCTACGAGCAGTACGTC.

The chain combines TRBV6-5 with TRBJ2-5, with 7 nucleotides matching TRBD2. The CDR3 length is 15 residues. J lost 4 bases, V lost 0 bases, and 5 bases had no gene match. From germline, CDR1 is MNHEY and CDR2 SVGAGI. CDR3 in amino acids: CASSYSGGSPETQYF. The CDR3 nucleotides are TGTGCCAGCAGTTACTCAGGCGGGAGCCCAGAGACCCAGTACTTC.

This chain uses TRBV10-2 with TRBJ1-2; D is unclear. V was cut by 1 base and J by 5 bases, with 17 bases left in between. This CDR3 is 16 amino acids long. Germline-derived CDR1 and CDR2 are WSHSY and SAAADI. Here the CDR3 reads CASSEWNGSPSYGYTF. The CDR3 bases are TGCGCCAGCAGTGAGTGGAACGGGAGCCCCTCGTATGGCTACACCTTC.

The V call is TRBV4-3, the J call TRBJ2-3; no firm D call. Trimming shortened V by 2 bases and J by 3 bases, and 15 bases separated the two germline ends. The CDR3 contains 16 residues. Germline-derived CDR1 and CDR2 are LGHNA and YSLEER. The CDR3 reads CASSQMVYFRTDTQYF. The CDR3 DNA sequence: TGCGCCAGCAGCCAAATGGTATATTTCCGGACAGATACGCAGTATTTT.

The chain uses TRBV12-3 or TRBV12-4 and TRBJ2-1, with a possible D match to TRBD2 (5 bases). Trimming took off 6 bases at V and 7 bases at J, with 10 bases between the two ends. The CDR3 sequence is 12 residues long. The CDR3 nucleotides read TGTGCCAGCAGCTTTACTAGTAATGAGCAGTTCTTC. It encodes CASSFTSNEQFF.

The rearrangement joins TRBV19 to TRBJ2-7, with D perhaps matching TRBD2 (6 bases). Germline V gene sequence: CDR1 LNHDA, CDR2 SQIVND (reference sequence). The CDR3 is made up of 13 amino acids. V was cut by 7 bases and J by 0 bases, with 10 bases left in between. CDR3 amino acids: CASMGLPSYEQYF. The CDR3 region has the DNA TGTGCCAGTATGGGACTTCCCTCCTACGAGCAGTACTTC.

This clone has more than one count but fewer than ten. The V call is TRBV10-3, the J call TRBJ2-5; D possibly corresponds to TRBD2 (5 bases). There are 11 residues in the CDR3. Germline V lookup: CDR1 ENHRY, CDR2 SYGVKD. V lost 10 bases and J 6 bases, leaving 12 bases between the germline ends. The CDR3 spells CATEARKTQYF. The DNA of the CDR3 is TGTGCCACGGAGGCCAGAAAGACCCAGTACTTC.

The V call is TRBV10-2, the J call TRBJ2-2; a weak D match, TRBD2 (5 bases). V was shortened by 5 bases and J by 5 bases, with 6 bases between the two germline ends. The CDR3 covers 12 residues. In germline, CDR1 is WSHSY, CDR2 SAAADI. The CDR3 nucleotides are TGCGCCAGCAGTCGGGGAACCGGGGAGCTGTTTTTT. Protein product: CASSRGTGELFF.

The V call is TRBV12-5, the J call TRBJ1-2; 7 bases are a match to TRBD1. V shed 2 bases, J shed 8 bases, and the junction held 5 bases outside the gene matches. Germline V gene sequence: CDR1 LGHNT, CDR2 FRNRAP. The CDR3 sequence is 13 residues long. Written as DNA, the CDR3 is TGTGCTAGTGGTTTGACAGGGGCGAGGGGCTACACCTTC. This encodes CASGLTGARGYTF.

The CDR3 reads CAWSVTSGNNEQFF. The CDR3 nucleotides are TGTGCCTGGAGTGTCACTAGCGGTAACAATGAGCAGTTCTTC. The chain is built from TRBV30 and TRBJ2-1, with 8 bases aligning to TRBD2. The CDR3 runs to 14 residues. Trimming removed 0 bases from V and 5 bases from J; junction bases left unmatched: 3. The germline CDR1 and CDR2 sequences are GTSNPN and SVGIG (reference sequence).

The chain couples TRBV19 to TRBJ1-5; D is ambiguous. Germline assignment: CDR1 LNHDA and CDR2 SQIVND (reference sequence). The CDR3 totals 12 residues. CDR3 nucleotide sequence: TGTGCTACGGAGGCATTAGGCCAGCCCCAGCATTTT. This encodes CATEALGQPQHF.

CDR3 protein: CASSSTQGDASYNEQFF. For the CDR3, the DNA is TGTGCCAGTAGTTCAACCCAGGGTGATGCCTCCTACAATGAGCAGTTCTTC. The V and J genes are TRBV19 and TRBJ2-1, with a possible D match to TRBD1 (5 bases). CDR3 length equals 17 residues. The germline V and J ends were trimmed by 5 bases and 0 bases, with 17 bases remaining between them. Per the germline V gene, CDR1 is LNHDA and CDR2 is SQIVND (reference sequence).

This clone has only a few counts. CDR3: CASPGQAEETQYF. The DNA for the CDR3 is TGTGCCAGCCCGGGACAGGCTGAAGAGACCCAGTACTTC. The V gene is TRBV2, the J gene TRBJ2-5; 8 bases map to TRBD1. The CDR3 runs 13 residues. V lost 8 bases and J lost 3; bases outside the gene matches: 5. Germline values: CDR1 SNHLY, CDR2 FYNNEI.

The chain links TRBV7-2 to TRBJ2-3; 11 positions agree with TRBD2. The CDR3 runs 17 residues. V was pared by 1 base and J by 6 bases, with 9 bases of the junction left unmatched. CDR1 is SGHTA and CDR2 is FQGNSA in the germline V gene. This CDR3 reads CASSLGVLAGVEDTQYF. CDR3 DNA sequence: TGTGCCAGCAGCTTAGGAGTACTAGCGGGAGTTGAGGATACGCAGTATTTT.

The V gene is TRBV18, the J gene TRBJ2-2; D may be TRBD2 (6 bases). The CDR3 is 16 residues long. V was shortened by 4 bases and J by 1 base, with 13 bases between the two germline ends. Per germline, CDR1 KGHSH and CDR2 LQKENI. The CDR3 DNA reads TGTGCCAGCTCACGTAGCGGAGGGATGAACACCGGGGAGCTGTTTTTT. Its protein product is CASSRSGGMNTGELFF.